This is a list of T cell receptor beta chains from one sample in a study of T cell responses to AZD1222 COVID-19 vaccine. Profiling relied on immunoSEQ multiplex PCR, and the TCRdb table lists in-frame clones only, not all of them. This table has around 150,000 clones, around nine tenths appearing once. The sequencing used peripheral blood, collected on day 0 of AZD1222 vaccination. The origin of the receptors is an adult in good health. CDR3s include the opening cysteine and the closing phenylalanine or tryptophan. A D gene is named only where the DNA matches it firmly. Clone size is not always given. Where it is, it says once, few, many or a class for expanded clones.

V gene: TRBV19; CDR3 length: 13; J gene: TRBJ2-3; D gene: NA; clone size: NA; CDR3 DNA: TGTGCCAGTAGTATTTCCCCCACAGATACGCAGTATTTT; CDR3 protein: CASSISPTDTQYF
V gene: TRBV7-8; CDR3 length: 16; J gene: TRBJ1-5; D gene: TRBD1; clone size: NA; CDR3 DNA: TGTGCCAGCAGCCCCAGACAGGGGGAAGGCAATCAGCCCCAGCATTTT; CDR3 protein: CASSPRQGEGNQPQHF
V gene: TRBV7-3; CDR3 length: 13; J gene: TRBJ1-6; D gene: NA; clone size: NA; CDR3 DNA: TGTGCCAGCAGCTCGGGTCTATTCGAACCCCTCCACTTT; CDR3 protein: CASSSGLFEPLHF
V gene: TRBV30; CDR3 length: 15; J gene: TRBJ2-1; D gene: NA; clone size: NA; CDR3 DNA: TGTGCCTGGAGTTTTTGGGGGGGCCCTTTAAATGAGCAGTTCTTC; CDR3 protein: CAWSFWGGPLNEQFF
V gene: TRBV19; CDR3 length: 13; J gene: TRBJ1-2; D gene: NA; clone size: NA; CDR3 DNA: TGTGCCAGTAGTGAAACCGGTCCCTATGGCTACACCTTC; CDR3 protein: CASSETGPYGYTF
V gene: TRBV18; CDR3 length: 13; J gene: TRBJ1-1; D gene: NA; clone size: NA; CDR3 DNA: TGTGCCAGCTCATTAAAGGACGGGTCGTTGGCTTTCTTT; CDR3 protein: CASSLKDGSLAFF
V gene: TRBV11-2; CDR3 length: 12; J gene: TRBJ2-3; D gene: TRBD2; clone size: NA; CDR3 DNA: TGTGCCAGCAGCTTAAATGCGGGGGATCAGTATTTT; CDR3 protein: CASSLNAGDQYF
V gene: TRBV5-6; CDR3 length: 15; J gene: TRBJ1-1; D gene: TRBD1; clone size: NA; CDR3 DNA: TGTGCCAGCAGTCAACGGCCAGGGGGCTTCGCTGAAGCTTTCTTT; CDR3 protein: CASSQRPGGFAEAFF
V gene: TRBV15; CDR3 length: 14; J gene: TRBJ1-3; D gene: NA; clone size: NA; CDR3 DNA: TGTGCCACCAGCAGTTTTGGGACTGGAAACACCATATATTTT; CDR3 protein: CATSSFGTGNTIYF
V gene: TRBV19; CDR3 length: 15; J gene: TRBJ2-1; D gene: TRBD1; clone size: NA; CDR3 DNA: TGTGCCAGTAGTCAAGGGACGCCAGGGGGTAATGAGCAGTTCTTC; CDR3 protein: CASSQGTPGGNEQFF
V gene: TRBV21-1; CDR3 length: 12; J gene: TRBJ1-1; D gene: NA; clone size: NA; CDR3 DNA: TGTGCCAGCAGCAGACGGACAGGGGATGGTTTCTTT; CDR3 protein: CASSRRTGDGFF
V gene: TRBV28; CDR3 length: 12; J gene: TRBJ2-7; D gene: TRBD1; clone size: NA; CDR3 DNA: TGTGCCAGCAGACAGGGGTCCTACGAGCAGTACTTC; CDR3 protein: CASRQGSYEQYF
V gene: TRBV28; CDR3 length: 16; J gene: TRBJ1-5; D gene: NA; clone size: NA; CDR3 DNA: TGTGCCAGCAAGGGGGGACCGGGGGGCGCGGGTCAGCCCCAGCATTTT; CDR3 protein: CASKGGPGGAGQPQHF
V gene: TRBV10-3; CDR3 length: 13; J gene: TRBJ1-5; D gene: NA; clone size: NA; CDR3 DNA: TGTGCCATCAGCGGGGAAACAGATCAGCCCCAGCATTTT; CDR3 protein: CAISGETDQPQHF
V gene: TRBV7-8; CDR3 length: 15; J gene: TRBJ2-4; D gene: NA; clone size: NA; CDR3 DNA: TGTGCCAGCAGCGGAGTGACTGTAGCCAAAAACATTCAGTACTTC; CDR3 protein: CASSGVTVAKNIQYF
V gene: TRBV5-6; CDR3 length: 15; J gene: TRBJ2-7; D gene: NA; clone size: NA; CDR3 DNA: TGTGCCAGCAGCTTGTATGGGTCGCGGGCCTACGAGCAGTACTTC; CDR3 protein: CASSLYGSRAYEQYF
V gene: TRBV5-1; CDR3 length: 13; J gene: TRBJ2-2; D gene: NA; clone size: NA; CDR3 DNA: TGCGCCAGCAGCTCGTTTGACACCGGGGAGCTGTTTTTT; CDR3 protein: CASSSFDTGELFF
V gene: TRBV4-1; CDR3 length: 15; J gene: TRBJ2-6; D gene: NA; clone size: NA; CDR3 DNA: TGCGCCAGCAGCCAGGGAAGGGCTGGGGCCAACGTCCTGACTTTC; CDR3 protein: CASSQGRAGANVLTF
V gene: TRBV6-2/TRBV6-3; CDR3 length: 14; J gene: TRBJ1-5; D gene: NA; clone size: NA; CDR3 DNA: TGTGCCAGCAGTTTGGAGGGGAGCAATCAGCCCCAGCATTTT; CDR3 protein: CASSLEGSNQPQHF
V gene: TRBV2; CDR3 length: 15; J gene: TRBJ1-1; D gene: NA; clone size: few; CDR3 DNA: TGTGCCAGCAGTGAAGCGCTTCCGGGTGACACTGAAGCTTTCTTT; CDR3 protein: CASSEALPGDTEAFF
V gene: TRBV7-3; CDR3 length: 15; J gene: TRBJ2-1; D gene: NA; clone size: NA; CDR3 DNA: TGTGCCAGCAGCCTGGAGGGTCAGGGCTACAATGAGCAGTTCTTC; CDR3 protein: CASSLEGQGYNEQFF
V gene: TRBV19; CDR3 length: 14; J gene: TRBJ1-1; D gene: NA; clone size: once; CDR3 DNA: TGTGCCAGTAGTAAGGGACAACGAAACACTGAAGCTTTCTTT; CDR3 protein: CASSKGQRNTEAFF
V gene: TRBV7-3; CDR3 length: 15; J gene: TRBJ2-3; D gene: NA; clone size: NA; CDR3 DNA: TGTGCCAGCAGCTTAGGGGGGTTGGGCACAGATACGCAGTATTTT; CDR3 protein: CASSLGGLGTDTQYF